The present T cell receptor (beta chain) was sequenced within a study of circulating and synovial CD4+ cells in juvenile arthritis. This clone showed up just once. Its antigen is undetermined. The germline gives CDR1 SGHDT, CDR2 YYEEEE. This CDR3 has 15 amino acids. J lost 1 base, V lost 4 bases, and 5 bases had no gene match. Findings and caveats of the study: These blood cells shared more CDR3 sequences with synovium than bulk blood. Bulk blood CD4 repertoires were more diverse than these. Circulating pathogenic-like and bulk T cells looked alike by Vbeta family usage. CPL versus bulk CD4 samples: T cell genome counts differed by at least an order of magnitude.

Sequencing was performed with immunoSEQ multiplex PCR; in TCRdb, only in-frame clones are kept and a portion is missing. The profile shows tens of thousands of clones, nearly 97% of them singletons. Input material: CD4+ T cells from blood. The chain links TRBV5-6 to TRBJ1-1; 9 bases agree with TRBD1. The clonotype comes from a human donor with juvenile idiopathic arthritis. The CDR3 here is CASSLTGGRNTEAFF. As DNA, the CDR3 is TGTGCCAGCAGCCTAACAGGGGGCCGGAACACTGAAGCTTTCTTT. The variable domain in full, with the rest retrieved from reference TRBV5-6 and TRBJ1-1, is DAGVTQSPTHLIKTRGQQVTLRCSPKSGHDTVSWYQQALGQGPQFIFQYYEEEERQRGNFPDRFSGHQFPNYSSELNVNALLLGDSALYLCASSLTGGRNTEAFFGQGTRLTVV.